This T cell receptor (beta chain) appears in the sequencing data of a study of OX40 agonist ivuxolimab in advanced cancers. Clones were sequenced by immunoSEQ multiplex PCR, and TCRdb holds only the in-frame ones, with some missing. The sample carries 35,000 to 40,000 clones, approximately 90% recorded once. Germline V CDR1 and CDR2: SGHVS, FQNEAQ. Trimming took 5 bases from V and 9 from J, leaving 11 bases between them. The length of the CDR3 is 12 residues. This sequence originates from an adult with an advanced solid tumor such as melanoma, head and neck, liver or kidney cancer. The chain joins TRBV7-8 to TRBJ2-1; D not resolved. Here the sequenced sample was CD4+ or CD8+ T cells sorted from blood, taken in a trial of the OX40 agonist ivuxolimab. The DNA of the CDR3 is TGTGCCAGCAGCCCTAATTCCCTTGAGCAGTTCTTC. It is translated as CASSPNSLEQFF. Filled out from reference TRBV7-8 and TRBJ2-1, the complete variable domain reads GAGVSQSPRYKVAKRGQDVALRCDPISGHVSLFWYQQALGQGPEFLTYFQNEAQLDKSGLPSDRFFAERPEGSVSTLKIQRTQQEDSAVYLCASSPNSLEQFFGPGTRLTVL.